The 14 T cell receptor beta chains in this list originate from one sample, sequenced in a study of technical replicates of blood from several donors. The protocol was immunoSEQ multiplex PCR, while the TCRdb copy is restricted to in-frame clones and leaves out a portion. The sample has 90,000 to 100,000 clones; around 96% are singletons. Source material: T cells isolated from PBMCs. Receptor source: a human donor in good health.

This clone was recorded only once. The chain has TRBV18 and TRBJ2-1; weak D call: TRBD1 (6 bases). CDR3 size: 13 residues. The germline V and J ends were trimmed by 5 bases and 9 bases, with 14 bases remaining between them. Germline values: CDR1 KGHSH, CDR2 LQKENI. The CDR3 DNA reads TGTGCCAGCTCAGCGCCAGGGGACGGTGAGCAGTTCTTC. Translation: CASSAPGDGEQFF.

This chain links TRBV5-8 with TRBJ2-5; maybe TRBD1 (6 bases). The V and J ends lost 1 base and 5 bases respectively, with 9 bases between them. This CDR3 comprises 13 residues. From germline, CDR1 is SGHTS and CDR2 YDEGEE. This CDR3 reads CASSLQGSETQYF. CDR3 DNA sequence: TGTGCCAGCAGCTTGCAGGGGTCGGAGACCCAGTACTTC.

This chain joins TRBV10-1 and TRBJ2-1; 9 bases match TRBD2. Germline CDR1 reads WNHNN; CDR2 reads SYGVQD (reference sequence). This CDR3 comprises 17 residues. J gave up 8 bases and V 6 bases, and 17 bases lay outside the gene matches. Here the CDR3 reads CASRVAGDDRLCDEQFF. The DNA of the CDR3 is TGCGCCAGCAGAGTAGCGGGAGATGATAGACTTTGCGATGAGCAGTTCTTC.

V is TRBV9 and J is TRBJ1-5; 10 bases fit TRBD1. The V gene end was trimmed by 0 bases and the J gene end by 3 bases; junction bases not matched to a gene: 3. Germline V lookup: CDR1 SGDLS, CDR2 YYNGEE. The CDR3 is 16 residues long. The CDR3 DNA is TGTGCCAGCAGCGTAGGCGGGACAGGGGTCAATCAGCCCCAGCATTTT. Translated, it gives CASSVGGTGVNQPQHF.

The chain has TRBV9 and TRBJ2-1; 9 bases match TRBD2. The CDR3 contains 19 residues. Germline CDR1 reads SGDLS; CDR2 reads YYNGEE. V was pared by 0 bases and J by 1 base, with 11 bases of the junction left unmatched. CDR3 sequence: CASSVAGAGGPGSYNEQFF. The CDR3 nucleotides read TGTGCCAGCAGCGTAGCTGGGGCGGGAGGGCCTGGGTCCTACAATGAGCAGTTCTTC.

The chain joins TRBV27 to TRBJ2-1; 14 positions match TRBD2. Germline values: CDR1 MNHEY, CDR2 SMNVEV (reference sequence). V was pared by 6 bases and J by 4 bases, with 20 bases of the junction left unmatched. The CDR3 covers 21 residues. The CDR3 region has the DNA TGTGCCAGCAGGGGGACAGGGGGAATCGGGACTAGCGGGAGTCTTTACAATGAGCAGTTCTTC. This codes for CASRGTGGIGTSGSLYNEQFF.

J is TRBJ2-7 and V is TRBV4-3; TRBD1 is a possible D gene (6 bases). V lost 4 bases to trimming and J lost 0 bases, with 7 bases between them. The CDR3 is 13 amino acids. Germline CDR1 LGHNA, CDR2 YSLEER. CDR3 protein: CASSLGGSYEQYF. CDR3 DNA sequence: TGCGCCAGCAGCCTAGGGGGCTCCTACGAGCAGTACTTC.

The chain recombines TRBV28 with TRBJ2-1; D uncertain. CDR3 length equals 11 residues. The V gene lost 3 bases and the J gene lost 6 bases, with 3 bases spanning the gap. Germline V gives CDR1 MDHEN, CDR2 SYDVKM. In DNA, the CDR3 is TGTGCCAGCAGTTTGAGCAATGAGCAGTTCTTC. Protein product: CASSLSNEQFF.

CDR3: CASSARDRATEAFF. In nucleotides, the CDR3 is TGTGCCAGCAGCGCTCGGGACAGGGCAACTGAAGCTTTCTTT. The gene calls are TRBV7-3 and TRBJ1-1; 9 positions agree with TRBD1. Germline V CDR1 and CDR2: SGHTA, FQGTGA. The J segment lost 5 bases and the V segment lost 5 bases, leaving 6 bases of the junction unmatched. The CDR3 loop spans 14 amino acids.

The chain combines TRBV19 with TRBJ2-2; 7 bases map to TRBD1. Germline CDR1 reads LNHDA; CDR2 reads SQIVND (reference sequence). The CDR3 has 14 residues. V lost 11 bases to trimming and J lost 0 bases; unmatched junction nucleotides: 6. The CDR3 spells CAGGDSPNTGELFF. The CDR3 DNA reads TGTGCCGGTGGGGACAGCCCGAACACCGGGGAGCTGTTTTTT.

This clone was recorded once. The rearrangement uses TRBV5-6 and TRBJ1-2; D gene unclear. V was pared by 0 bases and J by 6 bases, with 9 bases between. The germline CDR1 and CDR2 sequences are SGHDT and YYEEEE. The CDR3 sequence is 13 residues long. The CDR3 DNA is TGTGCCAGCAGCTTGGGAGGGTTAGATGGCTACACCTTC. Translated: CASSLGGLDGYTF. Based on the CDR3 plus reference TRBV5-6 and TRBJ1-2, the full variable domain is DAGVTQSPTHLIKTRGQQVTLRCSPKSGHDTVSWYQQALGQGPQFIFQYYEEEERQRGNFPDRFSGHQFPNYSSELNVNALLLGDSALYLCASSLGGLDGYTFGSGTRLTVV.

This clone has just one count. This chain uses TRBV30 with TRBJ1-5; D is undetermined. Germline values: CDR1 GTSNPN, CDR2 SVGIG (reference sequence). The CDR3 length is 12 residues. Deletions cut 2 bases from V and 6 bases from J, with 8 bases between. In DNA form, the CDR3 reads TGTGCCTGGAGTTATCATAGTCAGCCCCAGCATTTT. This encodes CAWSYHSQPQHF. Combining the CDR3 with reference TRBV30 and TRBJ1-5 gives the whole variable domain SQTIHQWPATLVQPVGSPLSLECTVEGTSNPNLYWYRQAAGRGLQLLFYSVGIGQISSEVPQNLSASRPQDRQFILSSKKLLLSDSGFYLCAWSYHSQPQHFGDGTRLSIL.

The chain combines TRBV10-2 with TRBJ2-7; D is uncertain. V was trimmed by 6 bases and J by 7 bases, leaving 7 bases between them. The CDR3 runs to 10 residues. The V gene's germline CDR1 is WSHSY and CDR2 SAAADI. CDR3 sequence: CASSLEEQYF. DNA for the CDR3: TGCGCCAGCAGCCTCGAGGAGCAGTACTTC.

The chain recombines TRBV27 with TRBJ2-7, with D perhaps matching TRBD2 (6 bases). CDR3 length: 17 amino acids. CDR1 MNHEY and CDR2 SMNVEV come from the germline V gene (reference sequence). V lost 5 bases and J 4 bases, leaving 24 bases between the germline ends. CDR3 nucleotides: TGTGCCAGCAGTCCACAGGTCCGGGAGAGAGGAGGTTACGAGCAGTACTTC. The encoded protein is CASSPQVRERGGYEQYF.